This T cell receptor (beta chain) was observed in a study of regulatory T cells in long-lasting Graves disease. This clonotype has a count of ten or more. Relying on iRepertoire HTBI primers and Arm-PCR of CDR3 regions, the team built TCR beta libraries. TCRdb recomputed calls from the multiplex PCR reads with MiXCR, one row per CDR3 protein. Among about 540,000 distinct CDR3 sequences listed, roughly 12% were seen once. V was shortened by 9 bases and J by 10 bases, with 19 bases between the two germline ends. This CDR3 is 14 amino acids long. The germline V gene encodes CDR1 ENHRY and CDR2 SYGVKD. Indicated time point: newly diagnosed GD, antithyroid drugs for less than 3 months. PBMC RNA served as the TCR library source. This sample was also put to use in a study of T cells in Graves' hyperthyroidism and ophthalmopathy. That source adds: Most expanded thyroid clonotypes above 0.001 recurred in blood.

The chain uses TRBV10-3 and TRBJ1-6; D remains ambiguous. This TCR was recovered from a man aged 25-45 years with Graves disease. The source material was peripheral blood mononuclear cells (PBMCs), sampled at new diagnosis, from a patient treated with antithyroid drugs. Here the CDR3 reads CAITRVANESPLHF. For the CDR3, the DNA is TGTGCCATTACTCGGGTGGCAAACGAGTCACCCCTCCACTTT.